This TCR beta chain came from a study of CD8 T cells in ankylosing spondylitis. General study results and limits: Blood from ankylosing spondylitis patients appeared to carry a characteristic roughly 8-variant TCR beta motif. Clones linked to disease were reported to show significant enrichment in matched ankylosing spondylitis synovial fluid.

About this clonotype itself: Its antigen remains unknown.

A quantitative 5'-RACE method, one with molecular barcodes, was used to make TCR beta libraries. Via MiXCR, TCRdb re-called the 5' RACE reads, giving one row per CDR3 protein. The sample shows fewer than 250,000 distinct CDR3 sequences, roughly 32% of them seen only once. V was shortened by 3 bases and J by 3 bases, with 15 bases between the two germline ends. The CDR3 is 15 amino acids. Germline loops: CDR1 SGHRS, CDR2 YFSETQ. The sequenced sample was blood, either unsorted or a sorted T cell fraction (not recorded which). The rearrangement links TRBV5-1 to TRBJ1-1; possibly TRBD1 for D (5 bases). The TCR originated in a male donor with ankylosing spondylitis or in good health (not recorded which). DNA of the CDR3: TGCGCCAGCAGCTCCCGACAGAGACGGGACACTGAAGCTTTCTTT. This gives the protein CASSSRQRRDTEAFF.